This TCR delta chain was documented in a study of gamma-delta T cells after stem cell transplantation. Germline-derived CDR1 and CDR2 are GEAIGNYY and EKD. Trimming removed 0 bases at V and 2 bases at J, with 30 bases between. This CDR3 contains 21 residues. This clone was counted many times. TCRdb called clones from the RT-PCR reads again using CATT. The sample holds some 14,000 delta-chain clones, 9% to 9.5% seen once. This chain uses TRDV2 with TRDJ1, with D tentatively TRDD2 or TRDD3 (5 bases each). The sequence was obtained from a human donor. It is not recorded whose cells these are; they may come from a transplant donor. Specimen: gamma-delta T cells. This chain's CDR3 is CACDTVPTGKVRGVRTDKLIF. In nucleotides, the CDR3 is TGTGCCTGTGACACCGTGCCTACGGGGAAAGTACGGGGGGTCCGGACCGATAAACTCATCTTT.